Each of the 9 T cell receptor beta chains below was sequenced from the same sample in a study of patients and donors after allogeneic stem cell transplantation. TCRdb used MiXCR to reprocess the RT-PCR reads, holding one entry per CDR3 protein. The table lists about 960,000 distinct CDR3 sequences, approximately 19% of them singletons. Material for sequencing was blood, either unsorted or a sorted T cell fraction (not recorded which). Source of these receptors: a human donor who was either an allogeneic HSCT recipient or a stem cell or donor lymphocyte infusion donor (not recorded which). It is not recorded whose cells these are; they may come from a transplant donor.

This clonotype was counted between two and nine times. The chain is built from TRBV5-6 and TRBJ1-5; D is unclear. Trimming took off 3 bases at V and 2 bases at J, with 12 bases between the two ends. This CDR3 has 15 amino acids. Germline CDR1 is SGHDT and CDR2 is YYEEEE. CDR3 amino acids: CASSSGLWGNQPQHF. The CDR3 nucleotides read TGTGCCAGCAGCTCGGGCCTCTGGGGCAATCAGCCCCAGCATTTT.

This clonotype was picked up many times. The V gene is TRBV12-3 or TRBV12-4, the J gene TRBJ2-3; D not resolved. V lost 6 bases and J lost 2, with 12 bases in between. The CDR3 runs to 14 residues. The CDR3 DNA is TGTGCCAGCAGGTACACAGAACCCACAGATACGCAGTATTTT. It translates to CASRYTEPTDTQYF.

J is TRBJ1-6 and V is TRBV2; D remains unclear. Deletions cut 2 bases from V and 4 bases from J, with 6 bases between. This CDR3 region has 14 residues. The germline CDR1 and CDR2 sequences are SNHLY and FYNNEI. CDR3 region: CASSEYRYNSPLHF. In DNA form, the CDR3 reads TGTGCCAGCAGTGAATATCGTTATAATTCACCCCTCCACTTT. Drawing the rest from reference TRBV2 and TRBJ1-6, the complete variable domain is EPEVTQTPSHQVTQMGQEVILRCVPISNHLYFYWYRQILGQKVEFLVSFYNNEISEKSEIFDDQFSVERPDGSNFTLKIRSTKLEDSAMYFCASSEYRYNSPLHFGNGTRLTVT.

This clonotype showed up just a few times. The chain recombines TRBV13 with TRBJ1-2, with unresolved D. The CDR3 length is 14 residues. V was cut by 0 bases and J by 4 bases, with 9 bases left in between. Germline V gene sequence: CDR1 PRHDT, CDR2 FYEKMQ (reference sequence). This CDR3 is CASSLGGLIYGYTF. Here the CDR3 DNA reads TGTGCCAGCAGCTTAGGCGGGTTAATCTATGGCTACACCTTC.

Only a few counts were recorded for this clonotype. The chain combines TRBV15 with TRBJ1-5, with 7 positions matching TRBD1. CDR3 length: 16 amino acids. Unmatched junction bases numbered 9, after V lost 4 bases and J lost 3 bases. Per the germline V gene, CDR1 is LNHNV and CDR2 is YYDKDF (reference sequence). The CDR3 region is CATSIPRGGVNQPQHF. The CDR3 DNA sequence: TGTGCCACCAGCATCCCCAGGGGGGGAGTCAATCAGCCCCAGCATTTT.

This clonotype was found once. The chain has TRBV19 and TRBJ2-3, with TRBD1 identical over 12 bases. CDR1 LNHDA and CDR2 SQIVND come from the germline V gene (reference sequence). V gave up 6 bases and J gave up 2 bases; unmatched junction bases: 9. The CDR3 length is 17 residues. The CDR3 bases are TGTGCCAGTAGCCAAGGGACAGGGGGCGCGTTCACAGATACGCAGTATTTT. Translated: CASSQGTGGAFTDTQYF.

J is TRBJ1-4 and V is TRBV11-2, with D maybe TRBD1 (5 bases). V lost 2 bases to trimming and J lost 2 bases, with 6 bases between them. CDR1 and CDR2 from the germline V gene are SGHAT and FQNNGV. The CDR3 has 14 amino acids. The DNA of the CDR3 is TGTGCCAGCAGCTTATGGGGGACTAATGAAAAACTGTTTTTT. This codes for CASSLWGTNEKLFF. Supplemented by reference TRBV11-2 and TRBJ1-4, the full variable domain reads EAGVAQSPRYKIIEKRQSVAFWCNPISGHATLYWYQQILGQGPKLLIQFQNNGVVDDSQLPKDRFSAERLKGVDSTLKIQPAKLEDSAVYLCASSLWGTNEKLFFGSGTQLSVL.

This clonotype appeared a few times. This chain links TRBV6-1 with TRBJ1-2; 7 positions match TRBD1. V trimming: 7 bases; J trimming: 7 bases; junction bases outside the gene matches: 12. Germline V gene data show CDR1 as MNHNS and CDR2 as SASEGT. This CDR3 has 14 amino acids. This CDR3 reads CASTQQGENIGYTF. The CDR3 DNA reads as TGTGCCAGCACTCAGCAGGGGGAAAACATTGGCTACACCTTC.

This chain joins TRBV10-3 and TRBJ2-1, with 9 bases lining up with TRBD2. The CDR3 is 15 residues long. Germline V gene data show CDR1 as ENHRY and CDR2 as SYGVKD. Trimming cost V 4 bases and J 5 bases; bases outside gene matches: 6. The CDR3 sequence: CAISGQREAHNEQFF. The DNA for the CDR3 is TGTGCCATCAGTGGCCAGCGGGAGGCCCACAATGAGCAGTTCTTC.